This TCR beta chain was observed in a study of metastatic and nonmetastatic thyroid tumors. Overall study: For malignant and benign thyroid patients, tumor or nodule tissue and blood were the sources whose repertoires were compared.

Each patient came to thyroid surgery without any prior treatment (of any kind). Germline values: CDR1 SGHAT, CDR2 FQDESV (reference sequence). The CDR3 is 14 residues long. V lost 3 bases and J lost 7; bases outside the gene matches: 7. TCRdb re-called the PCR reads with MiXCR. The sample has some 24,000 clones, under 25% seen once. The chain is built from TRBV11-1 and TRBJ2-7; TRBD1 matches at 9 bases. The sequenced sample was blood. This receptor was obtained from a male donor with papillary thyroid cancer or a benign thyroid nodule (not recorded which). Some clones in this sample may be carry-over from other donors' samples. For the CDR3, the DNA is TGTGCCAGCAGCTTCGGGACAGGGTTACAAGAGCAGTACTTC. This codes for CASSFGTGLQEQYF.